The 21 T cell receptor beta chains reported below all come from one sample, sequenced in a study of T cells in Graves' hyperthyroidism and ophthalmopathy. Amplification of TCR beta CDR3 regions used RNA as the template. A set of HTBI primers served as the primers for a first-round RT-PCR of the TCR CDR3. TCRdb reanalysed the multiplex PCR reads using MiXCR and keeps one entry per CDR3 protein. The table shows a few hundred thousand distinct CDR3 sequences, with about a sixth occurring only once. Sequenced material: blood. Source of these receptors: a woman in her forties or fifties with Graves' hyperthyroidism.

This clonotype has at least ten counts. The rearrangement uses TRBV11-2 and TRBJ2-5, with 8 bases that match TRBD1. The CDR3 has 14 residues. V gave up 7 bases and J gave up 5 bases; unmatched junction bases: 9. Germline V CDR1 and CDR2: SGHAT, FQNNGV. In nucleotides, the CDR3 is TGTGCCAGCACCCGGGACAGGCCGGGGGAGACCCAGTACTTC. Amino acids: CASTRDRPGETQYF.

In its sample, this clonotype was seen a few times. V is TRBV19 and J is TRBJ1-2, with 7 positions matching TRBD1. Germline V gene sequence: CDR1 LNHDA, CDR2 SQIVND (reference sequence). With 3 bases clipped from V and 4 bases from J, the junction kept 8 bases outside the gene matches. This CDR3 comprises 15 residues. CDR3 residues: CASSIFDRASYGYTF. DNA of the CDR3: TGTGCCAGTAGTATCTTTGACAGGGCGTCCTATGGCTACACCTTC.

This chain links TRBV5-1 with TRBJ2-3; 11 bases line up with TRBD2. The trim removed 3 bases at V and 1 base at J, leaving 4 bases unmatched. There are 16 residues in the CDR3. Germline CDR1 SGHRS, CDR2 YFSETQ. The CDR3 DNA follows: TGCGCCAGCAGCTCCACGGGACTAGCGGGCACAGATACGCAGTATTTT. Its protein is CASSSTGLAGTDTQYF.

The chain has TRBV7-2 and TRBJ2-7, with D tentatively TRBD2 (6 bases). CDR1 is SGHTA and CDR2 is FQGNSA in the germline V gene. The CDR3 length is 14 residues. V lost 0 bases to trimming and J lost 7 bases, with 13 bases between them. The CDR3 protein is CASSLARDSMEQYF. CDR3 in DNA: TGTGCCAGCAGCTTAGCCCGGGACTCCATGGAGCAGTACTTC.

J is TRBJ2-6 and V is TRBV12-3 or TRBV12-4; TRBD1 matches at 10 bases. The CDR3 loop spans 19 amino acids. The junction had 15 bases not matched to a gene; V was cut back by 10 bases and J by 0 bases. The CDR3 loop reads CANRGTPGTGDSGANVLTF. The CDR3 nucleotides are TGTGCCAACAGGGGGACCCCCGGGACAGGGGACTCTGGGGCCAACGTCCTGACTTTC.

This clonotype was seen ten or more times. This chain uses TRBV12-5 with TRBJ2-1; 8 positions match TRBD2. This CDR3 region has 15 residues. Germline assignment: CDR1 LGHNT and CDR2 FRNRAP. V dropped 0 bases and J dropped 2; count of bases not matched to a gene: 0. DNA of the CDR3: TGTGCTAGTGGTTTGGTTAGCGGGACCTACAATGAGCAGTTCTTC. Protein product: CASGLVSGTYNEQFF.

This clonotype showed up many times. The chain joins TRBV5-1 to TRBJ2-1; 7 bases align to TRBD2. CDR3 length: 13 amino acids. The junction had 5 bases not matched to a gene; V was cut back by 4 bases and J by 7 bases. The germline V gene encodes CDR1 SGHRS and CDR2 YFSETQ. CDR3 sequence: CASSTGLENEQFF. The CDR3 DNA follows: TGCGCCAGCAGCACCGGACTAGAGAATGAGCAGTTCTTC.

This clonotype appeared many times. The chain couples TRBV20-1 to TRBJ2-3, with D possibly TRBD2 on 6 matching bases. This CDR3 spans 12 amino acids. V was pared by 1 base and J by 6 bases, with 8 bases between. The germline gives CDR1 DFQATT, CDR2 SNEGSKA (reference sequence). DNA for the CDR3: TGCAGTGCTAGAGCGGGAGACGATACGCAGTATTTT. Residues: CSARAGDDTQYF.

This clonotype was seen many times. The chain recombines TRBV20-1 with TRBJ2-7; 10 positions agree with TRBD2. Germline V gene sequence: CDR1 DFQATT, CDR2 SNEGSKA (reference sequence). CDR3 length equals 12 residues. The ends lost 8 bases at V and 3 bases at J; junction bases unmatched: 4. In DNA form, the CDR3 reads TGCAGTCAGACTAGCGGGCACTACGAGCAGTACTTC. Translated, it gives CSQTSGHYEQYF.

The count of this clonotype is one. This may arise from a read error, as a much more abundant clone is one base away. The CDR3 nucleotides are TGTGCCAGCAGTGAACTGAGTAAATCGATAAACGCCATATATTTT. Translation gives CASSELSKSINAIYF. The chain is built from TRBV11-2 and TRBJ1-3; the D is unclear. This CDR3 has 15 residues. CDR1 and CDR2 from the germline V gene are SGHAT and FQNNGV.

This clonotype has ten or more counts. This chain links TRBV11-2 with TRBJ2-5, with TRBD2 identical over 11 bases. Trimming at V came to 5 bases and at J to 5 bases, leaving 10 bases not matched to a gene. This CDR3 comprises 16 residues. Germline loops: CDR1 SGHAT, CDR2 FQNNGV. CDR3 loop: CASSRPLAGGTETQYF. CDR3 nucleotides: TGTGCCAGCAGCCGCCCCCTAGCGGGAGGAACTGAGACCCAGTACTTC.

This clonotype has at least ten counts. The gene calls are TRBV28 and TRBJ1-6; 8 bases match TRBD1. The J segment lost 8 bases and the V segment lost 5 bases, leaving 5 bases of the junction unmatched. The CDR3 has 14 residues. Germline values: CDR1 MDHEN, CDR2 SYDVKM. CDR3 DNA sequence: TGTGCCAGCAGTCCCGACAGGGGATATTCACCCCTCCACTTT. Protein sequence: CASSPDRGYSPLHF. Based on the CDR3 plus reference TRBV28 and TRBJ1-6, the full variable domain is DVKVTQSSRYLVKRTGEKVFLECVQDMDHENMFWYRQDPGLGLRLIYFSYDVKMKEKGDIPEGYSVSREKKERFSLILESASTNQTSMYLCASSPDRGYSPLHFGNGTRLTVT.

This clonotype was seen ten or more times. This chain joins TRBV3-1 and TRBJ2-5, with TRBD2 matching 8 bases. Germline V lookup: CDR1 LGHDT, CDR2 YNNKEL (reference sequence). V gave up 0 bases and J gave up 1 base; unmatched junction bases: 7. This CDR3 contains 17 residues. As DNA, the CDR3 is TGTGCCAGCAGCCAAGATCTCGATAGCGGGGCCCAAGAGACCCAGTACTTC. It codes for CASSQDLDSGAQETQYF.

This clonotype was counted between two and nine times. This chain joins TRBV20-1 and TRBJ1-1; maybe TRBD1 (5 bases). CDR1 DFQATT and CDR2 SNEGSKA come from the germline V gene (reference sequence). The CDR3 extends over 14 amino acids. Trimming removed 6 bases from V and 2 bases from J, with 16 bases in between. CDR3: CSAALRVKNTEAFF. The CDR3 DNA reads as TGCAGTGCAGCCCTCAGGGTTAAAAACACTGAAGCTTTCTTT.

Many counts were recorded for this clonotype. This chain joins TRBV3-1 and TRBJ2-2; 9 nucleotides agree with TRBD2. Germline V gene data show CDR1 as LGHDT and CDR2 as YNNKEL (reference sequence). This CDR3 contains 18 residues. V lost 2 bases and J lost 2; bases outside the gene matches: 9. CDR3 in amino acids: CASSQRIGLATNTGELFF. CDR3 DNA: TGTGCCAGCAGCCAACGTATAGGACTAGCGACCAACACCGGGGAGCTGTTTTTT.

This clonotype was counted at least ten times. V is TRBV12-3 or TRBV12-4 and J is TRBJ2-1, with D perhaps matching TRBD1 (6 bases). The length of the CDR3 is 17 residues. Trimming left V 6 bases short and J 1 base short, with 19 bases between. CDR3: CASRSASGEGSYNEQFF. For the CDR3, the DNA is TGTGCCAGCAGGTCAGCCTCAGGGGAAGGATCCTACAATGAGCAGTTCTTC.

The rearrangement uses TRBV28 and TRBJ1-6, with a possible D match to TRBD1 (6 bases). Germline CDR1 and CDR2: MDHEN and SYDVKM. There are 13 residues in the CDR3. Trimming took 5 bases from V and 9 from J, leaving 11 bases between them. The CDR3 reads CASSPGVGSPLHF. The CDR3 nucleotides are TGTGCCAGCAGTCCAGGGGTCGGTTCACCCCTCCACTTT.

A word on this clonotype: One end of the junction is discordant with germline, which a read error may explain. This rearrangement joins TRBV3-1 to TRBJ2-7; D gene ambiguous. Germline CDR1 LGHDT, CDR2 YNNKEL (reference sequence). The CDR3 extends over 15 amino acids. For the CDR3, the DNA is TGTGCCAGCAGCCAAGGGTTAGGCCCGACCTACGGGCAGTACTTC. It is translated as CASSQGLGPTYGQYF.

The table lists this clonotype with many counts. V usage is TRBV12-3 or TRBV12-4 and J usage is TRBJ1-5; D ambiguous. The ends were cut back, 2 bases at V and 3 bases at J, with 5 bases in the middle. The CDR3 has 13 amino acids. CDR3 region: CASSLQFNQPQHF. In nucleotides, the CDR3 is TGTGCCAGCAGTTTACAGTTCAATCAGCCCCAGCATTTT.

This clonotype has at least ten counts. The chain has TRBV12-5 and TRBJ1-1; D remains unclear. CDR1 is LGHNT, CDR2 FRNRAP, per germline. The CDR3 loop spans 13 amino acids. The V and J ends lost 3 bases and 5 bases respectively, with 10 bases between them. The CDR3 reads CASGFSGGTEAFF. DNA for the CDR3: TGTGCTAGTGGTTTCTCAGGAGGTACTGAAGCTTTCTTT.

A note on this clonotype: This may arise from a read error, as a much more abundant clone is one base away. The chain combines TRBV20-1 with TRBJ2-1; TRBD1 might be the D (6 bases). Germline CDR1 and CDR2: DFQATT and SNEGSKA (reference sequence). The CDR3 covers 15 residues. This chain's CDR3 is CNARVYGPQGNEQFF. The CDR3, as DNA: TGCAATGCTAGAGTATATGGACCACAGGGCAATGAGCAGTTCTTC.